The present T cell receptor (beta chain) was sequenced within a study of T cell clusters in autoimmune cytopenias. Turning to the study itself: The median distinct TRB clonotype count was about 2,000 per sample, from a median roughly 52,000 reads. General study results and limits: Functional roles of the in silico T cell clusters still await experimental validation. Physiological T cell clusters of healthy donors were apparently absent in primary autoimmune cytopenia patients. TRB repertoire shifts in secondary cytopenia and chronic lymphocytic leukemia mostly reflected lymphoma, not autoimmunity.

Concerning this clonotype itself: Its antigen remains unidentified.

TRB was amplified from about 260 ng of peripheral blood genomic DNA per sample. Multiplex touch-down PCR amplified TRB using TRB-A and TRB-B pools in one tube. TCRdb reworked the multiplex PCR reads into one entry per CDR3 protein, no DNA. The sample spans 4,000 to 5,000 distinct CDR3 sequences; the ten largest clones claim about a sixth. Germline V lookup: CDR1 LGHNA, CDR2 YNFKEQ. The CDR3 loop spans 16 amino acids. The genes are TRBV4-2 and TRBJ2-5; TCRdb proposes TRBD1, but this gene call is untestable without DNA. The TCR was taken from a human donor with an autoimmune cytopenia or autoimmune hepatitis (not recorded which). The specimen sequenced was peripheral blood. CDR3 amino acids: CASSQALGTGLQTQYF.